Shown below are 25 T cell receptor beta chains from a single sample sequenced in a study of CD8 T cells in Susac syndrome. Random hexamers were used to reverse transcribe an amount of roughly 0.45 to 1 ug RNA. Via MiXCR, TCRdb re-called the immunoSEQ multiplex PCR reads, giving one row per CDR3 protein. The table shows under 200,000 distinct CDR3 sequences, with 95% occurring only once. Source material: CD4+ T cells from PBMCs. These receptors all come from a human donor in good health.

The V and J genes are TRBV28 and TRBJ2-7; 8 bases are shared with TRBD1. The CDR3 spans 12 residues. Germline assignment: CDR1 MDHEN and CDR2 SYDVKM. The V gene end was trimmed by 10 bases and the J gene end by 9 bases; junction bases not matched to a gene: 11. The chain's CDR3 is CATSLPGTGQYV. DNA for the CDR3: TGTGCCACTTCCCTCCCCGGGACAGGGCAGTACGTC.

The chain has TRBV7-3 and TRBJ2-1, with TRBD2 matching over 10 bases. The junction had 12 bases not matched to a gene; V was cut back by 5 bases and J by 5 bases. Germline CDR1 reads SGHTA; CDR2 reads FQGTGA. The CDR3 length is 17 residues. DNA for the CDR3: TGTGCCAGCAGCCCCTATGGGCGGACTAGCGGTCACAATGAGCAGTTCTTC. Amino acid sequence: CASSPYGRTSGHNEQFF.

V usage is TRBV24-1 and J usage is TRBJ2-3; D not resolved. V was trimmed by 1 base and J by 5 bases, leaving 6 bases between them. The CDR3 is made up of 13 amino acids. Germline lookup yields CDR1 KGHDR and CDR2 SFDVKD. CDR3 sequence (DNA): TGTGCCACCAGTGATTTATGGGGAGATACGCAGTATTTT. This sequence encodes CATSDLWGDTQYF.

The rearrangement uses TRBV28 and TRBJ1-2, with D unresolved. The CDR3 consists of 8 residues. The V end lost 8 bases, the J end lost 12 bases, and 7 bases lay between the germline ends. The germline V gene has CDR1 MDHEN and CDR2 SYDVKM. CDR3 protein: CASPSDTF. CDR3 bases: TGTGCCAGCCCCTCGGACACCTTC.

The J gene is TRBJ1-1, the V gene TRBV27; D might be TRBD1 (5 bases). V was clipped by 5 bases and J by 1 base, with 23 bases between them. CDR1 is MNHEY, CDR2 SMNVEV, per germline (reference sequence). The CDR3 contains 18 residues. CDR3 residues: CASSPGRRGVGQNTEAFF. As DNA, the CDR3 is TGTGCCAGCAGTCCGGGGCGCCGGGGCGTGGGTCAGAACACTGAAGCTTTCTTT.

V gene TRBV7-8 combines with J gene TRBJ2-1; tentative D call: TRBD1 (7 bases). V lost 5 bases and J 9 bases, leaving 11 bases between the germline ends. CDR1 and CDR2 (germline): SGHVS, FQNEAQ. This CDR3 has 12 amino acids. CDR3 sequence reads: CASSAGQSEQFF. CDR3 coding DNA: TGTGCCAGCAGCGCGGGACAGAGTGAGCAGTTCTTC.

J is TRBJ1-1 and V is TRBV20-1; D unclear. The length of the CDR3 is 12 residues. The germline CDR1 and CDR2 sequences are DFQATT and SNEGSKA (reference sequence). Trimming removed 4 bases at V and 10 bases at J, with 16 bases between. CDR3 sequence (DNA): TGCAGTGCTAACTCCCGCGTAGGGCGAGCTTTCTTT. Its protein product is CSANSRVGRAFF.

The rearrangement uses TRBV6-2 or TRBV6-3 and TRBJ1-5, with no clear D. The CDR3 runs to 14 residues. Germline values: CDR1 MNHEY, CDR2 SVGEGT. Between the trimmed V and J ends, which lost 1 base and 5 bases, there was a span of 9 bases. The CDR3, as DNA: TGTGCCAGCAGTTACTTCGGAAGGGATCAGCCCCAGCATTTT. It codes for CASSYFGRDQPQHF.

V usage is TRBV5-1 and J usage is TRBJ2-2; D remains unclear. This CDR3 contains 15 residues. CDR1 and CDR2 (germline): SGHRS, YFSETQ. V was cut by 7 bases and J by 0 bases, with 13 bases left in between. CDR3 DNA: TGCGCCAGCGCGGTACAAACCGCGAACACCGGGGAGCTGTTTTTT. Its protein is CASAVQTANTGELFF.

This chain joins TRBV3-1 and TRBJ2-7; D call uncertain. This CDR3 contains 12 residues. The V end lost 3 bases, the J end lost 0 bases, and 3 bases lay between the germline ends. Germline lookup yields CDR1 LGHDT and CDR2 YNNKEL (reference sequence). The CDR3 sequence is CASSHGSYEQYV. The CDR3, as DNA: TGTGCCAGCAGCCACGGCTCCTACGAGCAGTACGTC.

This clonotype has only one observation. The chain recombines TRBV18 with TRBJ1-2; unclear D gene. Germline CDR1 and CDR2: KGHSH and LQKENI. Between the trimmed V and J ends, which lost 0 bases and 0 bases, there was a span of 5 bases. CDR3 size: 14 residues. CDR3 sequence reads: CASSPPGANYGYTF. The CDR3 region has the DNA TGTGCCAGCTCACCACCGGGAGCTAACTATGGCTACACCTTC.

This chain connects TRBV5-4 to TRBJ2-5, with 10 bases that match TRBD1. Germline V gene data show CDR1 as SGHNT and CDR2 as YYREEE (reference sequence). The CDR3 contains 13 residues. Trimming removed 6 bases from V and 5 bases from J; junction bases left unmatched: 4. The CDR3 reads CASMPGQGETQYF. DNA for the CDR3: TGTGCCAGCATGCCGGGACAGGGGGAGACCCAGTACTTC.

This chain links TRBV5-1 with TRBJ2-2; D remains unclear. CDR3 size: 16 residues. V shed 1 base and J shed 4 bases, with 14 bases lying between them. CDR1 is SGHRS, CDR2 YFSETQ, per germline. Written as DNA, the CDR3 is TGCGCCAGCAGCTTGTCGTCCCCGTTCGTCACCGGGGAGCTGTTTTTT. It is translated as CASSLSSPFVTGELFF.

The V gene is TRBV28, the J gene TRBJ2-3; D gene unclear. Germline-derived CDR1 and CDR2 are MDHEN and SYDVKM. Trimming pared 3 bases from V and 6 bases from J, leaving 7 bases between. CDR3 length: 12 amino acids. This CDR3 reads CASSFVVDTQYF. The CDR3 DNA sequence: TGTGCCAGCAGTTTTGTGGTGGATACGCAGTATTTT.

This chain joins TRBV5-1 and TRBJ2-2; D is undetermined. Germline CDR1 reads SGHRS; CDR2 reads YFSETQ. The CDR3 covers 16 residues. V was shortened by 1 base and J by 3 bases, with 13 bases between the two germline ends. CDR3 coding DNA: TGCGCCAGCAGCTTGAACGGCGGTGAGGACACCGGGGAGCTGTTTTTT. Protein: CASSLNGGEDTGELFF.

This clonotype was seen only once. The CDR3 nucleotides are TGCAGCGGAGCGGATCCGGGAGATACGCAGTATTTT. Translation: CSGADPGDTQYF. This rearrangement joins TRBV29-1 to TRBJ2-3; D is perhaps TRBD2 (5 bases). The CDR3 contains 12 residues. The germline V gene has CDR1 SQVTM and CDR2 ANQGSEA. The germline V and J ends were trimmed by 7 bases and 5 bases, with 13 bases remaining between them.

CDR3 sequence reads: CSAIPGRRNSPLHF. CDR3 bases: TGCAGTGCCATACCGGGACGCCGGAATTCACCCCTCCACTTT. The chain combines TRBV20-1 with TRBJ1-6, with D tentatively TRBD1 (5 bases). The CDR3 length is 14 residues. Trimming removed 6 bases from V and 7 bases from J, with 16 bases in between. CDR1 and CDR2 (germline): DFQATT, SNEGSKA (reference sequence).

The V gene is TRBV4-1, the J gene TRBJ2-3; 9 bases fit TRBD2. Germline trimming cut 0 bases from V and 4 bases from J; bases unmatched to any gene: 5. Looked up from germline, CDR1 is MGHRA and CDR2 is YSYEKL. The length of the CDR3 is 16 residues. The CDR3 is CASSQDRGGGADTQYF. CDR3 coding DNA: TGCGCCAGCAGCCAAGATCGAGGCGGGGGGGCAGATACGCAGTATTTT.

The chain uses TRBV7-9 and TRBJ1-1; TRBD1 agrees at 8 bases. CDR3 size: 12 residues. Trimming cost V 5 bases and J 8 bases; bases outside gene matches: 4. Germline loops: CDR1 SEHNR, CDR2 FQNEAQ (reference sequence). DNA for the CDR3: TGTGCCAGCAGCGAGGACAGGGAAGAAGCTTTCTTT. Protein sequence: CASSEDREEAFF.

V usage is TRBV3-1 and J usage is TRBJ2-3; 12 bases match TRBD2. The CDR3 is made up of 15 amino acids. Trimming removed 1 base from V and 7 bases from J; junction bases left unmatched: 3. Per germline, CDR1 LGHDT and CDR2 YNNKEL (reference sequence). CDR3 residues: CASSQATSGSYTQYF. CDR3 bases: TGTGCCAGCAGCCAAGCGACTAGCGGGAGTTATACGCAGTATTTT.

This chain links TRBV4-3 with TRBJ2-7; D call uncertain. Germline V gene sequence: CDR1 LGHNA, CDR2 YSLEER. V was cut by 0 bases and J by 2 bases, with 8 bases left in between. This CDR3 is 14 amino acids long. The CDR3 loop reads CASSQDWRTYEQYF. In nucleotides, the CDR3 is TGCGCCAGCAGCCAAGACTGGCGTACCTACGAGCAGTACTTC.

The J gene is TRBJ1-2, the V gene TRBV25-1, with D unclear. V dropped 5 bases and J dropped 4 bases, with 11 bases sitting between them. The CDR3 is 13 amino acids. Germline lookup yields CDR1 MGHDK and CDR2 SYGVNS. The CDR3 DNA follows: TGTGCCAGCAGTTTGTTACCGTCCTATGGCTACACCTTC. Translated, it gives CASSLLPSYGYTF.

The chain links TRBV18 to TRBJ2-1; 7 bases are a match to TRBD2. The germline gives CDR1 KGHSH, CDR2 LQKENI. The CDR3 has 14 amino acids. The CDR3 nucleotides are TGTGCTAGCGGGCTAGCGGACGTTTACAATGAGCAGTTCTTC. Its translation: CASGLADVYNEQFF.

The gene calls are TRBV11-2 and TRBJ2-5, with D perhaps TRBD2 (6 bases). The CDR3 spans 16 residues. V gave up 4 bases and J gave up 6 bases, with 21 bases separating them. The germline gives CDR1 SGHAT, CDR2 FQNNGV. The CDR3 DNA is TGTGCCAGCAGCTCCAACGGGGGACTCCCTGGGAAGACCCAGTACTTC. It specifies CASSSNGGLPGKTQYF.

This clonotype was detected only once. The chain recombines TRBV3-1 with TRBJ1-2; tentatively, D is TRBD1 (5 bases). With 5 bases removed from V and 7 bases from J, the gap between germline ends came to 11 bases. In germline, CDR1 is LGHDT, CDR2 YNNKEL (reference sequence). This CDR3 region has 12 residues. CDR3 region: CASSIRQLGYTF. The CDR3, as DNA: TGTGCCAGCAGCATAAGACAGCTTGGCTACACCTTC. Full variable domain (missing parts from reference TRBV3-1 and TRBJ1-2): DTAVSQTPKYLVTQMGNDKSIKCEQNLGHDTMYWYKQDSKKFLKIMFSYNNKELIINETVPNRFSPKSPDKAHLNLHINSLELGDSAVYFCASSIRQLGYTFGSGTRLTVV.